What follows are 7 T cell receptor beta chains derived from one specimen sequenced in a study of blood T cell repertoires in COVID-19. Assay: immunoSEQ multiplex PCR; the TCRdb copy retains only in-frame clones and omits some. The data contain 300,000 to 350,000 clones, roughly 89% of them singletons. Sequencing input: peripheral blood. The receptors were gathered from a young woman who had recovered from COVID-19.

The chain employs TRBV6-1 and TRBJ1-1; D might be TRBD1 (5 bases). Trimming cost V 1 base and J 3 bases, with 15 bases left between them. The length of the CDR3 is 16 residues. CDR1 is MNHNS and CDR2 is SASEGT in the germline V gene. The CDR3 nucleotides read TGTGCCAGCAGTGAAGTAGGGTCAGGGTTGTACACTGAAGCTTTCTTT. This sequence encodes CASSEVGSGLYTEAFF.

The rearrangement joins TRBV10-2 to TRBJ1-3, with D unclear. Trimming pared 0 bases from V and 1 base from J, leaving 7 bases between. CDR3 size: 15 residues. CDR1 is WSHSY and CDR2 is SAAADI in the germline V gene. The CDR3 sequence: CASSESRDSGNTIYF. DNA for the CDR3: TGCGCCAGCAGTGAGTCGAGGGATTCTGGAAACACCATATATTTT.

The chain recombines TRBV18 with TRBJ2-7; TRBD2 matches 7 bases. Germline CDR1 KGHSH, CDR2 LQKENI. There are 14 residues in the CDR3. Trimming cost V 4 bases and J 3 bases; bases outside gene matches: 6. CDR3 in amino acids: CASSRGTGGYEQYV. Written as DNA, the CDR3 is TGTGCCAGCTCACGCGGGACGGGAGGCTACGAGCAGTACGTC.

Of note for this clone: The same CDR3 arises from other DNA sequences in this sample as well. V gene TRBV7-2 combines with J gene TRBJ2-1, with D tentatively TRBD1 (5 bases). Germline V gives CDR1 SGHTA, CDR2 FQGNSA. V was cut by 3 bases and J by 4 bases, with 7 bases left in between. This CDR3 is 13 amino acids long. CDR3 sequence (DNA): TGTGCCAGCAGCTTGGGGCAGTACAATGAGCAGTTCTTC. Translating it yields CASSLGQYNEQFF. Drawing the rest from reference TRBV7-2 and TRBJ2-1, the complete variable domain is GAGVSQSPSNKVTEKGKDVELRCDPISGHTALYWYRQSLGQGLEFLIYFQGNSAPDKSGLPSDRFSAERTGGSVSTLTIQRTQQEDSAVYLCASSLGQYNEQFFGPGTRLTVL.

The chain is built from TRBV18 and TRBJ2-6, with D possibly being TRBD1 (5 bases). The CDR3 contains 18 residues. CDR1 and CDR2 (germline): KGHSH, LQKENI. V was trimmed by 1 base and J by 0 bases, leaving 13 bases between them. CDR3 region: CASSPLRATASGANVLTF. DNA for the CDR3: TGTGCCAGCTCACCACTCAGGGCGACAGCCTCTGGGGCCAACGTCCTGACTTTC.

The chain combines TRBV23-1 with TRBJ2-1; possibly TRBD2 for D (6 bases). TRBV23-1 is an open reading frame whose function is uncertain. V was trimmed by 1 base and J by 13 bases, leaving 17 bases between them. This CDR3 spans 14 amino acids. Here the CDR3 DNA reads TGCGCCAGCAGTCAATGGGGAGCGGAGGAGGGACAGTTCTTC. Protein product: CASSQWGAEEGQFF.

The CDR3 loop reads CASSIFSGRGNQPQHF. CDR3 in DNA: TGTGCCAGTAGTATTTTTAGCGGGCGGGGGAATCAGCCCCAGCATTTT. The V gene is TRBV19, the J gene TRBJ1-5; weak D call: TRBD1 (5 bases). CDR1 LNHDA and CDR2 SQIVND come from the germline V gene (reference sequence). The CDR3 is 16 amino acids. Deletions cut 3 bases from V and 4 bases from J, with 16 bases between. Using reference TRBV19 and TRBJ1-5 for the parts outside the CDR3, the full variable domain is DGGITQSPKYLFRKEGQNVTLSCEQNLNHDAMYWYRQDPGQGLRLIYYSQIVNDFQKGDIAEGYSVSREKKESFPLTVTSAQKNPTAFYLCASSIFSGRGNQPQHFGDGTRLSIL.